Shown below are 25 T cell receptor beta chains from a single sample sequenced in a study of shared clonotypes between healthy human individuals (dated by TCRdb to about 2020). Library prep was done by the immunoSEQ multiplex PCR assay. This immuneACCESS table, as held by TCRdb, lists in-frame sequences with V and J called but not all clones. Of the missing ones, under half trace to an unresolved V gene in checked studies; the others have no known cause. The sample has approximately 590,000 clones on record, nearly 97% of them singletons. The ten largest clones add up to 0.11% of the sample. For the CD8 naive samples, CD45RO-negative cells were positively selected for CCR7, yielding a CD45RA+CCR7+ population from which TemRA cells were excluded. The sequenced material came from naive CD8+ T cells sorted from blood. What this sample's cell subset or site label stands for: CD45RA+CCR7+. The receptors derive from a woman aged 25 to 39 in good health.

The chain couples TRBV27 to TRBJ2-7; D gene ambiguous. V lost 2 bases and J lost 5, with 10 bases in between. The CDR3 totals 13 residues. Germline lookup yields CDR1 MNHEY and CDR2 SMNVEV (reference sequence). CDR3 in DNA: TGTGCCAGCAGTTTAAGGAGATGGCACGAGCAGTACTTC. Encoded protein: CASSLRRWHEQYF.

CDR3 bases: TGTGCCAGCAGCGGGACTAGCGGGATTTCTATTGAGCAGTTCTTC. It is translated as CASSGTSGISIEQFF. The rearrangement joins TRBV7-6 to TRBJ2-1; 13 positions match TRBD2. The CDR3 covers 15 residues. Looked up from germline, CDR1 is SGHVS and CDR2 is FNYEAQ. J was trimmed by 9 bases and V by 5 bases; bases with no gene match: 7.

The V gene is TRBV27, the J gene TRBJ2-1; tentative D call: TRBD2 (6 bases). CDR3 length: 16 residues. The germline CDR1 and CDR2 sequences are MNHEY and SMNVEV (reference sequence). V lost 8 bases to trimming and J lost 0 bases, with 17 bases between them. The chain's CDR3 is CASLGLDFSSYNEQFF. The CDR3 DNA follows: TGTGCCAGCTTGGGACTGGATTTCAGCTCCTACAATGAGCAGTTCTTC.

This clone was detected once. This chain joins TRBV5-1 and TRBJ2-3, with TRBD2 as a possible D gene (5 bases). Germline assignment: CDR1 SGHRS and CDR2 YFSETQ. The CDR3 has 14 amino acids. V shed 4 bases and J shed 2 bases, with 11 bases lying between them. The CDR3 sequence: CASSLWTDTDTQYF. CDR3 coding DNA: TGCGCCAGCAGCCTATGGACTGACACAGATACGCAGTATTTT.

J is TRBJ2-1 and V is TRBV6-6, with D unresolved. Germline V gene sequence: CDR1 MNHNY, CDR2 SVGAGI (reference sequence). The V and J ends lost 3 bases and 6 bases respectively, with 3 bases between them. The CDR3 length is 11 residues. CDR3: CASSYGNEQFF. The CDR3, as DNA: TGTGCCAGCAGTTATGGCAATGAGCAGTTCTTC.

V is TRBV2 and J is TRBJ2-1, with D perhaps being TRBD1 or TRBD2 (5 bases each). The V and J ends lost 2 bases and 5 bases respectively, with 22 bases between them. CDR1 SNHLY and CDR2 FYNNEI come from the germline V gene. The CDR3 has 18 residues. CDR3 protein: CASSEPGPTTKRDNEQFF. The CDR3 DNA is TGTGCCAGCAGTGAACCGGGACCTACTACAAAACGAGACAATGAGCAGTTCTTC.

The J gene is TRBJ1-1, the V gene TRBV29-1; D remains ambiguous. The CDR3 has 13 amino acids. Trimming left V 4 bases short and J 7 bases short, with 16 bases between. CDR1 is SQVTM and CDR2 is ANQGSEA in the germline V gene. For the CDR3, the DNA is TGCAGCGTTGTAGTCAGACGTAATTATGAAGCTTTCTTT. This codes for CSVVVRRNYEAFF.

The V gene is TRBV5-4, the J gene TRBJ2-1; D call uncertain. There are 16 residues in the CDR3. Trimming left V 0 bases short and J 5 bases short, with 15 bases between. Germline assignment: CDR1 SGHNT and CDR2 YYREEE (reference sequence). CDR3 protein: CASSLAIGMWDNEQFF. CDR3 bases: TGTGCCAGCAGCTTGGCCATAGGTATGTGGGACAATGAGCAGTTCTTC.

The rearrangement links TRBV4-1 to TRBJ2-7, with D tentatively TRBD2 (5 bases). Deletions cut 0 bases from V and 1 base from J, with 16 bases between. Germline V CDR1 and CDR2: MGHRA, YSYEKL. This CDR3 is 17 amino acids long. As DNA, the CDR3 is TGCGCCAGCAGCCAAGAATCCGGACTGGCGGTTTCCTACGAGCAGTACTTC. Translating gives CASSQESGLAVSYEQYF.

The CDR3 DNA reads TGTGCCAGCAGTTACTCCCCCGAGGGCAATCAGCCCCAGCATTTT. Its translation: CASSYSPEGNQPQHF. The V and J genes are TRBV6-6 and TRBJ1-5, with D unclear. The germline V gene encodes CDR1 MNHNY and CDR2 SVGAGI (reference sequence). Trimming removed 0 bases from V and 2 bases from J, with 8 bases in between. CDR3 length equals 15 residues.

This chain uses TRBV7-4 with TRBJ2-1; D remains ambiguous. CDR1 and CDR2 (germline): SGHVT, SQSDAQ. CDR3 size: 11 residues. Trimming pared 4 bases from V and 5 bases from J, leaving 3 bases between. The DNA for the CDR3 is TGTGCCAGCAGCTCAGACAATGAGCAGTTCTTC. The encoded protein is CASSSDNEQFF.

In the case of this clone: Other DNA variants within this sample encode the same CDR3. The chain is built from TRBV19 and TRBJ2-1, with D possibly TRBD2 on 6 matching bases. Trimming removed 6 bases from V and 0 bases from J, with 6 bases in between. CDR1 and CDR2 from the germline V gene are LNHDA and SQIVND (reference sequence). This CDR3 contains 13 residues. The CDR3 DNA sequence: TGTGCCAGTAGCGGGAGCTCCTACAATGAGCAGTTCTTC. Translating gives CASSGSSYNEQFF.

The CDR3 region is CASSFTPRASYNEQFF. The CDR3, as DNA: TGTGCCAGCAGTTTTACTCCTAGGGCTTCCTACAATGAGCAGTTCTTC. The chain combines TRBV6-5 with TRBJ2-1; D gene unclear. Germline V CDR1 and CDR2: MNHEY, SVGAGI. Between the trimmed V and J ends, which lost 4 bases and 1 base, there was a span of 14 bases. This CDR3 spans 16 amino acids.

The V gene is TRBV29-1, the J gene TRBJ2-7; D not certain. Looked up from germline, CDR1 is SQVTM and CDR2 is ANQGSEA. V gave up 4 bases and J gave up 1 base, with 11 bases separating them. This CDR3 is 13 amino acids long. CDR3 coding DNA: TGCAGCGTTGTCGGGTCAAGGTCCTACGAGCAGTACTTC. It specifies CSVVGSRSYEQYF.

The rearrangement joins TRBV25-1 to TRBJ2-1, with TRBD2 matching 7 bases. Germline V gene data show CDR1 as MGHDK and CDR2 as SYGVNS. The V gene end was trimmed by 5 bases and the J gene end by 10 bases; junction bases not matched to a gene: 14. This CDR3 has 15 residues. The CDR3 nucleotides are TGTGCCAGCAGTTACGCGTTAGCGGGTCTCCCCGAGCAGTTCTTC. Translating gives CASSYALAGLPEQFF.

The chain is built from TRBV27 and TRBJ2-1; possible D gene TRBD1, 5 bases. Germline-derived CDR1 and CDR2 are MNHEY and SMNVEV (reference sequence). The CDR3 runs to 14 residues. V lost 5 bases to trimming and J lost 8 bases, with 16 bases between them. CDR3 DNA: TGTGCCAGCAGTCCGAGGACAAAGAAGGATGAGCAGTTCTTC. Its protein product is CASSPRTKKDEQFF.

This chain uses TRBV5-4 with TRBJ1-2; no reliable D call. Trimming cost V 0 bases and J 4 bases, with 19 bases left between them. Germline-derived CDR1 and CDR2 are SGHNT and YYREEE (reference sequence). There are 17 residues in the CDR3. The chain's CDR3 is CASSLDVRRARGYGYTF. CDR3 nucleotides: TGTGCCAGCAGCTTGGATGTTAGACGGGCGCGTGGCTATGGCTACACCTTC. Using reference TRBV5-4 and TRBJ1-2 for the parts outside the CDR3, the full variable domain is ETGVTQSPTHLIKTRGQQVTLRCSSQSGHNTVSWYQQALGQGPQFIFQYYREEENGRGNFPPRFSGLQFPNYSSELNVNALELDDSALYLCASSLDVRRARGYGYTFGSGTRLTVV.

The genes are TRBV7-9 and TRBJ2-2; 7 bases are shared with TRBD1. The J segment lost 4 bases and the V segment lost 5 bases, leaving 7 bases of the junction unmatched. The CDR3 has 15 residues. Germline V gene sequence: CDR1 SEHNR, CDR2 FQNEAQ (reference sequence). As DNA, the CDR3 is TGTGCCAGCAGCGGAGACAGGGAGCTCACCGGGGAGCTGTTTTTT. Translation: CASSGDRELTGELFF.

J is TRBJ1-5 and V is TRBV19; D gene ambiguous. Trimming removed 5 bases from V and 4 bases from J, with 18 bases in between. CDR1 is LNHDA, CDR2 SQIVND, per germline (reference sequence). This CDR3 comprises 16 residues. CDR3 region: CASSGFERYPNQPQHF. The CDR3 DNA reads as TGTGCCAGTAGTGGGTTTGAACGTTACCCAAATCAGCCCCAGCATTTT.

The chain carries TRBV7-9 and TRBJ2-7, with 7 bases matching TRBD2. Germline V gene data show CDR1 as SEHNR and CDR2 as FQNEAQ (reference sequence). CDR3 length equals 18 residues. V dropped 6 bases and J dropped 0; count of bases not matched to a gene: 17. The CDR3 here is CASRDGRQAPVFSYEQYF. The DNA of the CDR3 is TGTGCCAGCAGGGACGGGAGGCAGGCCCCCGTCTTCTCCTACGAGCAGTACTTC.

The chain employs TRBV29-1 and TRBJ1-2; 7 bases are shared with TRBD1. Germline V lookup: CDR1 SQVTM, CDR2 ANQGSEA. This CDR3 has 14 residues. V was pared by 7 bases and J by 6 bases, with 14 bases of the junction left unmatched. CDR3 sequence (DNA): TGCAGCGCTGATCCACACGGGACAGCCGATGGCTACACCTTC. It codes for CSADPHGTADGYTF. Full variable domain (outside the CDR3, taken from reference TRBV29-1 and TRBJ1-2): SAVISQKPSRDICQRGTSLTIQCQVDSQVTMMFWYRQQPGQSLTLIATANQGSEATYESGFVIDKFPISRPNLTFSTLTVSNMSPEDSSIYLCSADPHGTADGYTFGSGTRLTVV.

The chain recombines TRBV7-9 with TRBJ1-5; D is perhaps TRBD1 (5 bases). V was pared by 11 bases and J by 7 bases, with 18 bases between. CDR1 is SEHNR and CDR2 is FQNEAQ in the germline V gene (reference sequence). CDR3 length: 13 residues. The CDR3 sequence is CAGQRSGEQPQHF. CDR3 DNA sequence: TGTGCCGGTCAAAGGTCGGGGGAGCAGCCCCAGCATTTT.

This clone occurred once. The CDR3 here is CASSLSGHNEQFF. CDR3 nucleotide sequence: TGTGCCAGCAGTCTAAGCGGACACAATGAGCAGTTCTTC. The rearrangement joins TRBV27 to TRBJ2-1; D perhaps matches TRBD2 (5 bases). The ends were cut back, 5 bases at V and 5 bases at J, with 10 bases in the middle. The CDR3 spans 13 residues. Germline V gene sequence: CDR1 MNHEY, CDR2 SMNVEV (reference sequence).

The chain has TRBV11-2 and TRBJ2-1; D unresolved. There are 14 residues in the CDR3. Trimming pared 7 bases from V and 0 bases from J, leaving 10 bases between. The germline V gene has CDR1 SGHAT and CDR2 FQNNGV. The CDR3: CASNPRNSYNEQFF. Written as DNA, the CDR3 is TGTGCCAGCAACCCGCGAAACTCCTACAATGAGCAGTTCTTC.

This chain joins TRBV6-5 and TRBJ2-1; 7 bases map to TRBD1. Germline V gene sequence: CDR1 MNHEY, CDR2 SVGAGI. V was pared by 2 bases and J by 10 bases, with 2 bases of the junction left unmatched. This CDR3 contains 12 residues. The CDR3 nucleotides are TGTGCCAGCAGTTACAGGGGGCACGAGCAGTTCTTC. Translating it yields CASSYRGHEQFF.